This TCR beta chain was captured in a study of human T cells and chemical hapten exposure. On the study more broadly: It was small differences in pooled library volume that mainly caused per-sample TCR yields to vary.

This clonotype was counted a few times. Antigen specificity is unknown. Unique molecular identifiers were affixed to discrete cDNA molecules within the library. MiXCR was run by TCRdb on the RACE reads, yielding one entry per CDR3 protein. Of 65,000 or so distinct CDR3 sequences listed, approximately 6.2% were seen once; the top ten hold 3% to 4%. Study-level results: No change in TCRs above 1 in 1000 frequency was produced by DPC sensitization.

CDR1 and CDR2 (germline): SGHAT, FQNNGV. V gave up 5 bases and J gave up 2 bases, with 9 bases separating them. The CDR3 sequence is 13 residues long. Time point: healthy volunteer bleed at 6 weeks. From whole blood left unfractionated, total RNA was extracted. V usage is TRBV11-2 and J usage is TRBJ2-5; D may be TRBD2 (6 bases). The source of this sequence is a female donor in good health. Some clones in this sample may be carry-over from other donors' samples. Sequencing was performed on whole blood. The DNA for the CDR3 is TGTGCCAGCAGCGGAGGAGGGCAAGAGACCCAGTACTTC. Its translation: CASSGGGQETQYF.